A single sample is the source of the 31 T cell receptor beta chains below, sequenced in a study of low-dose radiotherapy and immunotherapy resistance in tumors (dated by TCRdb to the early 2020s). Sequencing was carried out with an Illumina HiSeq 2500. First-strand cDNA was synthesized with Superscript III and a set of TRAV- and TRBV-specific primers, covering both TCRalpha and TCRbeta chains. TCRs were amplified with Phusion for approximately 20 PCR cycles using a constant-region primer together with the adapter attached to the V primers. The raw public reads went through TCRdb reprocessing: fastp at Q25, MiXCR clone calling, in-frame beta chains kept. Entries that share a CDR3 protein sequence are merged under the most common genes and DNA. This sample gives 95,000 to 100,000 distinct CDR3 sequences in total; 20% of them show up just once. The ten most abundant clones make up roughly 3.9% of the sample.

Explained via the paper, the time point label denotes: after trial treatment. The meaning of the sample's treatment or condition label: LDRT plus nivolumab, ipilimumab, low-dose cyclophosphamide and aspirin (RACIN trial). Specimen: PBMCs, collected after low-dose radiotherapy plus immunotherapy. The receptors here all came from a male donor with prostate cancer.

The table lists this clonotype with many counts. The chain uses TRBV6-2 or TRBV6-3 and TRBJ2-1; 7 positions agree with TRBD2. CDR3 size: 16 residues. V trimming: 2 bases; J trimming: 4 bases; junction bases outside the gene matches: 8. Germline V gene lookup returns CDR1 MNHEY and CDR2 SVGEGT. CDR3 in amino acids: CASSYPAGAGYNEQFF. The CDR3 DNA reads as TGTGCCAGCAGTTACCCCGCGGGAGCGGGTTACAATGAGCAGTTCTTC.

This clonotype has a count of ten or more. The V and J genes are TRBV29-1 and TRBJ2-7; 9 positions agree with TRBD1. This CDR3 contains 12 residues. Unmatched junction bases numbered 4, after V lost 7 bases and J lost 3 bases. CDR1 and CDR2 (germline): SQVTM, ANQGSEA. The CDR3 spells CSGQTGGYEQYF. Here the CDR3 DNA reads TGCAGCGGCCAGACAGGGGGCTACGAGCAGTACTTC.

At least ten counts were recorded for this clonotype. The V gene is TRBV6-2 or TRBV6-3, the J gene TRBJ1-2; 7 nucleotides align to TRBD1. Germline V gene sequence: CDR1 MNHEY, CDR2 SVGEGT. Losses at the gene ends were 4 bases for V and 4 bases for J; bases not matched to a gene: 6. The CDR3 has 14 amino acids. The CDR3 bases are TGTGCCAGCAGTTCGGGACAGCTACTCTATGGCTACACCTTC. Its protein is CASSSGQLLYGYTF.

This clonotype appeared many times. The J gene is TRBJ2-5, the V gene TRBV14, with TRBD1 matching 10 bases. Trimming at V came to 4 bases and at J to 4 bases, leaving 3 bases not matched to a gene. The germline gives CDR1 SGHDN, CDR2 FVKESK. The CDR3 consists of 14 residues. In nucleotides, the CDR3 is TGTGCCAGCAGCCCCGGGACAGGGGCAGAGACCCAGTACTTC. This gives the protein CASSPGTGAETQYF.

This clonotype was observed at least ten times. This rearrangement joins TRBV20-1 to TRBJ2-7; TRBD2 aligns across 7 bases. Trimming took 3 bases from V and 0 from J; bases not matched to a gene: 2. This CDR3 region has 13 residues. Looked up from germline, CDR1 is DFQATT and CDR2 is SNEGSKA (reference sequence). For the CDR3, the DNA is TGCAGTGCTAGCGGCGGGGGCTCCTACGAGCAGTACTTC. Translation: CSASGGGSYEQYF.

Many counts were recorded for this clonotype. This rearrangement joins TRBV7-2 to TRBJ2-5; 11 bases fit TRBD2. The CDR3 runs 15 residues. Germline loops: CDR1 SGHTA, CDR2 FQGNSA. V shed 5 bases, J shed 5 bases, and the junction held 7 bases outside the gene matches. CDR3 region: CASSNSGGALETQYF. CDR3 bases: TGTGCCAGCAGCAATAGCGGGGGGGCCCTCGAGACCCAGTACTTC.

There are many counts of this clonotype. The chain uses TRBV5-1 and TRBJ2-3; D could derive from TRBD1 or TRBD2 (5 bases each). Germline V gene data show CDR1 as SGHRS and CDR2 as YFSETQ. The length of the CDR3 is 15 residues. Trimming took off 0 bases at V and 5 bases at J, with 13 bases between the two ends. The CDR3 DNA reads TGCGCCAGCAGCTTGGCCAGAGGGGATATAGATACGCAGTATTTT. Amino acids: CASSLARGDIDTQYF.

The V gene is TRBV2, the J gene TRBJ2-7; 8 nucleotides agree with TRBD2. J gave up 2 bases and V 8 bases, and 2 bases lay outside the gene matches. There are 12 residues in the CDR3. Germline CDR1 and CDR2: SNHLY and FYNNEI. CDR3 DNA: TGTGCCAGCGGAGCGGGGGCCTACGAGCAGTACTTC. Translation gives CASGAGAYEQYF. Full variable domain (outside the CDR3, taken from reference TRBV2 and TRBJ2-7): EPEVTQTPSHQVTQMGQEVILRCVPISNHLYFYWYRQILGQKVEFLVSFYNNEISEKSEIFDDQFSVERPDGSNFTLKIRSTKLEDSAMYFCASGAGAYEQYFGPGTRLTVT.

This clonotype appeared many times. CDR3 sequence reads: CASSSPVSGGTGELFF. CDR3 bases: TGTGCCAGCAGTTCCCCTGTTAGCGGGGGTACCGGGGAGCTGTTTTTT. This rearrangement joins TRBV12-3 or TRBV12-4 to TRBJ2-2; 9 positions agree with TRBD2. V was pared by 4 bases and J by 5 bases, with 8 bases of the junction left unmatched. The CDR3 consists of 16 residues.

This clonotype was counted many times. The gene calls are TRBV20-1 and TRBJ1-5; D possibly corresponds to TRBD1 (5 bases). The CDR3 length is 15 residues. V was trimmed by 1 base and J by 7 bases, leaving 17 bases between them. The germline V gene has CDR1 DFQATT and CDR2 SNEGSKA (reference sequence). CDR3 protein: CSARGGIRDWQPQHF. CDR3 DNA sequence: TGCAGTGCTAGAGGGGGGATCAGGGATTGGCAGCCCCAGCATTTT.

In regard to this clonotype: A far larger clone is one nucleotide away, so this likely arose from a read error. The chain carries TRBV14 and TRBJ2-3; D might be TRBD1 (5 bases). Looked up from germline, CDR1 is SGHDN and CDR2 is FVKESK. The length of the CDR3 is 16 residues. V was pared by 10 bases and J by 3 bases, with 23 bases between. Written as DNA, the CDR3 is TGTGCCACCAGAGGCGGCTTCCCGACAGCGACAGATACGCAGTATTTT. Residues: CATRGGFPTATDTQYF.

The chain's CDR3 is CASSLRQGAQDTQYF. The CDR3 nucleotides read TGTGCCAGCAGCCTACGACAGGGAGCGCAAGATACGCAGTATTTT. The chain has TRBV5-6 and TRBJ2-3; 7 nucleotides agree with TRBD1. The CDR3 runs 15 residues. Germline V gene lookup returns CDR1 SGHDT and CDR2 YYEEEE. V shed 4 bases and J 5 bases; nucleotides not matched to a gene: 10.

This rearrangement joins TRBV6-4 to TRBJ2-2; 11 positions match TRBD2. V gave up 0 bases and J gave up 6 bases; unmatched junction bases: 0. Germline V gene data show CDR1 as MRHNA and CDR2 as SNTAGT. The CDR3 extends over 15 amino acids. As DNA, the CDR3 is TGTGCCAGCAGTGACTCACTAGCGGGAGCCGGGGAGCTGTTTTTT. Translation gives CASSDSLAGAGELFF.

This clonotype was observed at least ten times. The chain uses TRBV20-1 and TRBJ2-1, with TRBD1 matching over 7 bases. Germline loops: CDR1 DFQATT, CDR2 SNEGSKA (reference sequence). V dropped 5 bases and J dropped 5; count of bases not matched to a gene: 6. CDR3 length: 13 residues. The CDR3 is CSAHRGSDNEQFF. CDR3 DNA: TGCAGTGCTCACAGGGGTTCAGACAATGAGCAGTTCTTC.

Many counts were recorded for this clonotype. This sequence joins TRBV27 and TRBJ1-6; TRBD1 matches at 7 bases. Germline CDR1 MNHEY, CDR2 SMNVEV (reference sequence). The V gene end was trimmed by 5 bases and the J gene end by 7 bases; junction bases not matched to a gene: 14. The CDR3 totals 17 residues. DNA for the CDR3: TGTGCCAGCAGTAAGCTACAGGGGCCTCCCCACAATTCACCCCTCCACTTT. Translation gives CASSKLQGPPHNSPLHF.

This clonotype was observed many times. V and J are TRBV20-1 and TRBJ1-6; perhaps TRBD1 as D (5 bases). The CDR3 runs 13 residues. Per the germline V gene, CDR1 is DFQATT and CDR2 is SNEGSKA (reference sequence). The ends were cut back, 2 bases at V and 5 bases at J, with 7 bases in the middle. The CDR3 region has the DNA TGCAGTGCTAGACGGGGGAATAATTCACCCCTCCACTTT. Protein product: CSARRGNNSPLHF.

In its sample, this clonotype was seen many times. The genes are TRBV11-2 and TRBJ2-5; D remains ambiguous. V was shortened by 0 bases and J by 9 bases, with 14 bases between the two germline ends. There are 14 residues in the CDR3. The germline V gene has CDR1 SGHAT and CDR2 FQNNGV. In DNA, the CDR3 is TGTGCCAGCAGCTTAGATCTAGGCCGAAGGGCCCAGTACTTC. Protein sequence: CASSLDLGRRAQYF.

The chain recombines TRBV6-5 with TRBJ2-1, with 7 bases lining up with TRBD1. CDR1 and CDR2 from the germline V gene are MNHEY and SVGAGI. The V gene end was trimmed by 3 bases and the J gene end by 6 bases; junction bases not matched to a gene: 11. CDR3 size: 16 residues. CDR3 residues: CASSYRAGTVINEQFF. CDR3 nucleotide sequence: TGTGCCAGCAGTTATAGGGCCGGGACAGTCATCAATGAGCAGTTCTTC.

The chain has TRBV25-1 and TRBJ1-6; no reliable D call. The CDR3 length is 15 residues. V was cut by 5 bases and J by 8 bases, with 16 bases left in between. From germline, CDR1 is MGHDK and CDR2 SYGVNS. CDR3 loop: CASSPRTEGDSPLHF. CDR3 in DNA: TGTGCCAGCAGTCCCCGGACTGAGGGAGATTCACCCCTCCACTTT.

This sequence joins TRBV12-3 or TRBV12-4 and TRBJ2-7, with 8 bases that match TRBD2. The CDR3 consists of 14 residues. V shed 6 bases and J 5 bases; nucleotides not matched to a gene: 9. The DNA of the CDR3 is TGTGCCAGCAGCATAGCGGGGAATGGGGACGAGCAGTACTTC. As protein: CASSIAGNGDEQYF.

At least ten counts were recorded for this clonotype. The chain joins TRBV30 to TRBJ2-7, with D perhaps being TRBD1 or TRBD2 (5 bases each). Germline-derived CDR1 and CDR2 are GTSNPN and SVGIG (reference sequence). Trimming removed 2 bases from V and 3 bases from J, with 20 bases in between. The CDR3 covers 16 residues. The CDR3, as DNA: TGTGCCTGGAGTACCGGGACCACCCTACGAGGCTACGAGCAGTACTTC. Translated, it gives CAWSTGTTLRGYEQYF.

The chain employs TRBV6-1 and TRBJ1-5; perhaps TRBD1 as D (6 bases). CDR1 is MNHNS and CDR2 is SASEGT in the germline V gene. This CDR3 contains 17 residues. Deletions cut 5 bases from V and 7 bases from J, with 24 bases between. CDR3 DNA sequence: TGTGCCAGCAGTCATCGATCGGGACAAAGGAGGGGACAGCCCCAGCATTTT. Amino acid sequence: CASSHRSGQRRGQPQHF.

This clonotype was detected many times. The J gene is TRBJ2-5, the V gene TRBV18, with 11 bases lining up with TRBD2. CDR3 length: 17 amino acids. Germline-derived CDR1 and CDR2 are KGHSH and LQKENI. Trimming removed 3 bases from V and 4 bases from J; junction bases left unmatched: 10. For the CDR3, the DNA is TGTGCCAGCTCACCGTCGGCTAGCGGGGGGCTAAGAGAGACCCAGTACTTC. This translates into CASSPSASGGLRETQYF.

This clonotype was counted ten times or more. The chain joins TRBV12-3 or TRBV12-4 to TRBJ2-5; D is ambiguous. V was pared by 6 bases and J by 5 bases, with 10 bases between. The CDR3 is 12 residues long. Here the CDR3 DNA reads TGTGCCAGCAGGCTAACTGTCGAGACCCAGTACTTC. This translates into CASRLTVETQYF.

This clonotype showed up many times. The V and J genes are TRBV20-1 and TRBJ1-3; TRBD1 matches 10 bases. Trimming removed 1 base from V and 3 bases from J; junction bases left unmatched: 9. The CDR3 runs 17 residues. Germline CDR1 reads DFQATT; CDR2 reads SNEGSKA (reference sequence). The CDR3 DNA sequence: TGCAGTGCTAGAGCCTCCTCGGGACAGGGGAATGGAAACACCATATATTTT. Residues: CSARASSGQGNGNTIYF.

This clonotype was recorded at least ten times. The chain couples TRBV12-3 or TRBV12-4 to TRBJ1-1; 8 nucleotides agree with TRBD1. V was pared by 5 bases and J by 8 bases, with 7 bases of the junction left unmatched. The CDR3 consists of 13 residues. CDR3 coding DNA: TGTGCCAGCAGTCCCCCAGGGGGCCGAGAAGCTTTCTTT. It yields the protein CASSPPGGREAFF.

In this sample, this clonotype turned up many times. This chain connects TRBV10-2 to TRBJ2-1; weak D call: TRBD2 (6 bases). CDR1 is WSHSY and CDR2 is SAAADI in the germline V gene. This CDR3 region has 15 residues. V gave up 2 bases and J gave up 6 bases, with 14 bases separating them. The DNA for the CDR3 is TGCGCCAGCAGTGAGGGACTTCTGGGAGGCAATGAGCAGTTCTTC. It yields the protein CASSEGLLGGNEQFF.

This clonotype was counted only a few times. The chain uses TRBV6-1 and TRBJ2-7; 10 nucleotides agree with TRBD2. J was trimmed by 2 bases and V by 1 base; bases with no gene match: 2. Germline V gives CDR1 MNHNS, CDR2 SASEGT. CDR3 length equals 15 residues. CDR3 in DNA: TGTGCCAGCAGTGAAGGTCTAGCGGGGGCCTACGAGCAGTACTTC. Amino acid sequence: CASSEGLAGAYEQYF.

This clonotype was counted once. A far larger clone is only one base removed, so a read error is likely. The genes are TRBV6-1 and TRBJ2-3; 12 bases fit TRBD2. V lost 6 bases, J lost 4 bases, and 2 bases stayed unmatched. Germline CDR1 and CDR2: MNHNS and SASEGT. CDR3 length: 14 amino acids. CDR3 nucleotide sequence: TGTGCCAGCAGCCTAGCGGGGGGGCCAGATACGCAGTATTTT. Protein: CASSLAGGPDTQYF.

This clonotype was observed many times. The CDR3 DNA reads as TGTGCCAGCAGTTCTACCGGGACAGCCAAAAACATTCAGTACTTC. Amino acids: CASSSTGTAKNIQYF. J is TRBJ2-4 and V is TRBV6-5, with D tentatively TRBD1 or TRBD2 (5 bases each). Germline V gene data show CDR1 as MNHEY and CDR2 as SVGAGI. Trimming shortened V by 4 bases and J by 0 bases, and 10 bases separated the two germline ends. The CDR3 is 15 residues long.

This clonotype has a count of ten or more. This chain connects TRBV25-1 to TRBJ2-5; perhaps TRBD2 as D (5 bases). Germline V gene lookup returns CDR1 MGHDK and CDR2 SYGVNS. The ends were cut back, 3 bases at V and 7 bases at J, with 9 bases in the middle. The CDR3 runs to 12 residues. The CDR3 coding sequence is TGTGCCAGCAGTGACAGCGGAGGGACCCAGTACTTC. Translating gives CASSDSGGTQYF.